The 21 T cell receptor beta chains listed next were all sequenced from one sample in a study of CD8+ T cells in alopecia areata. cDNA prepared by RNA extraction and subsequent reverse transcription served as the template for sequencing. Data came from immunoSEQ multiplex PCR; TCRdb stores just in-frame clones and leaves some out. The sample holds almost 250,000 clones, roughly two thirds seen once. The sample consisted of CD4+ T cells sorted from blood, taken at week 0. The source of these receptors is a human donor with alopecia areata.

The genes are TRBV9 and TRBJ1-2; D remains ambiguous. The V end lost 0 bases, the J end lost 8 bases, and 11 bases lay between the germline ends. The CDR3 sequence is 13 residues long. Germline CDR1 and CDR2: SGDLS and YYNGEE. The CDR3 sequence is CASSVGGDDGYTF. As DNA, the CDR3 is TGTGCCAGCAGCGTAGGAGGAGATGACGGCTACACCTTC.

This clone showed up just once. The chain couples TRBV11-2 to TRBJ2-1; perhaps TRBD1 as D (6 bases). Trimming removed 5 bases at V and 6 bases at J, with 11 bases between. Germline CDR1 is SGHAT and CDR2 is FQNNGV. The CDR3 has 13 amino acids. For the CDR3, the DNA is TGTGCCAGCAGCGGGGGCCCCTTCAATGAGCAGTTCTTC. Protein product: CASSGGPFNEQFF.

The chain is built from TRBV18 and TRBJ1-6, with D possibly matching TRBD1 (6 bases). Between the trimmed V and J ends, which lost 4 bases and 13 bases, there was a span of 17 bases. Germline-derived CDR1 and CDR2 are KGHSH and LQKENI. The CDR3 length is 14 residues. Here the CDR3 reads CASSLRQALDPLHF. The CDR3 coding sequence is TGTGCCAGCTCACTGAGACAGGCCCTGGATCCCCTCCACTTT.

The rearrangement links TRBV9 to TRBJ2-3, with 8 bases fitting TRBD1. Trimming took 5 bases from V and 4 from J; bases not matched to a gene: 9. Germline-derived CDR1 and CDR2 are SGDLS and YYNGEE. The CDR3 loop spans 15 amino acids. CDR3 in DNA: TGTGCCAGCAGGGAGACAGGGGCCATTTCAGATACGCAGTATTTT. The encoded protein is CASRETGAISDTQYF.

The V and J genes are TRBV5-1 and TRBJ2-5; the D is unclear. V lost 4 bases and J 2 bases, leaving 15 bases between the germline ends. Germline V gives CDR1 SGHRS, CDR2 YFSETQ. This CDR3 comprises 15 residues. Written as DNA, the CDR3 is TGCGCCAGCAGCCTCGCGCAAGGTTCACAAGAGACCCAGTACTTC. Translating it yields CASSLAQGSQETQYF.

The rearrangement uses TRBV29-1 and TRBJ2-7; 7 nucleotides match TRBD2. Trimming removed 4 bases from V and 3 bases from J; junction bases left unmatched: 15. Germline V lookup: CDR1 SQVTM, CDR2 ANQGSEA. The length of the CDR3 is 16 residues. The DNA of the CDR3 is TGCAGCGTTGGGGTCGGAGCGGGGAGCCCGGTCTACGAGCAGTACTTC. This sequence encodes CSVGVGAGSPVYEQYF.

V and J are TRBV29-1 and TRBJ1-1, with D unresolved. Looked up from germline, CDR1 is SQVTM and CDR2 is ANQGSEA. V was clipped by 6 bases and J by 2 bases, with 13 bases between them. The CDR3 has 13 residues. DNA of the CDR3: TGCAGCGTCGTTGTAGCCCAAAACACTGAAGCTTTCTTT. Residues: CSVVVAQNTEAFF.

In DNA form, the CDR3 reads TGTGCCAGTAGTCCGCTCTTGGCGGGACAGTATTTCTCTGGGGCCAACGTCCTGACTTTC. It codes for CASSPLLAGQYFSGANVLTF. The chain links TRBV19 to TRBJ2-6; possibly TRBD1 for D (7 bases). With 5 bases removed from V and 0 bases from J, the gap between germline ends came to 23 bases. This CDR3 contains 20 residues. Germline-derived CDR1 and CDR2 are LNHDA and SQIVND (reference sequence).

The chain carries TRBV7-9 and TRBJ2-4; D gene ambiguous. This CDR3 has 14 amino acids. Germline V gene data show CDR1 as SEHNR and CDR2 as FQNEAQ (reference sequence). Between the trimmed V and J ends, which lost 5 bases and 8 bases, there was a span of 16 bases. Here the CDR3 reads CASSPTWGTDIQYF. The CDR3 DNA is TGTGCCAGCAGCCCGACTTGGGGAACAGACATTCAGTACTTC.

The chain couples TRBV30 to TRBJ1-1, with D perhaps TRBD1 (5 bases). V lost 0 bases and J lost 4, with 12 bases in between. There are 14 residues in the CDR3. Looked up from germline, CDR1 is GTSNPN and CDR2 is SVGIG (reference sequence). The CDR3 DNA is TGTGCCTGGAGTGTACGTCAGGGTGTCACTGAAGCTTTCTTT. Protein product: CAWSVRQGVTEAFF.

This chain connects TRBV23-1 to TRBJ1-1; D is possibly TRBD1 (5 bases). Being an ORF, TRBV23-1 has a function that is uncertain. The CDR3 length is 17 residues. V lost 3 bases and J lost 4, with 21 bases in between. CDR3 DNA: TGCGCCAGCAGTCAGGAACCACACAGGAAGATTCGCACTGAAGCTTTCTTT. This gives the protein CASSQEPHRKIRTEAFF.

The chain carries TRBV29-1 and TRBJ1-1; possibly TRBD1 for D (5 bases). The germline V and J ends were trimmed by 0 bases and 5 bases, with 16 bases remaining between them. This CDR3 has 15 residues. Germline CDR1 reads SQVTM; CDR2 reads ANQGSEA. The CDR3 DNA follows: TGCAGCGTTGAAGATCCGGGGGAGATGGATACTGAAGCTTTCTTT. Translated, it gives CSVEDPGEMDTEAFF.

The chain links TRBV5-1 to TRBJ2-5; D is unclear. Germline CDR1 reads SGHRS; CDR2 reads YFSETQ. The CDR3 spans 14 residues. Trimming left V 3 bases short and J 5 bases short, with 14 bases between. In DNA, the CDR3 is TGCGCCAGCAGCTCGGCAGATAAAGGGGAGACCCAGTACTTC. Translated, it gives CASSSADKGETQYF.

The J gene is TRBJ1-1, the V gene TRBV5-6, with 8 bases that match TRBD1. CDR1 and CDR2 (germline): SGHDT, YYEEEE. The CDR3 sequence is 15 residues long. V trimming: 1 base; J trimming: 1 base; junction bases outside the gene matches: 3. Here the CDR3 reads CASSLTGQGNTEAFF. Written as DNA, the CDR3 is TGTGCCAGCAGCTTGACAGGACAGGGGAACACTGAAGCTTTCTTT.

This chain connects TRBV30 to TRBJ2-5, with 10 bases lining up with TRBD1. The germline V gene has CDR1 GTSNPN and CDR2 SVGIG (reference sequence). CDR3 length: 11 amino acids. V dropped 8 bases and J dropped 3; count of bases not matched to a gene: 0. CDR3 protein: CAGTGEETQYF. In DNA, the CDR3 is TGTGCCGGGACAGGGGAAGAGACCCAGTACTTC.

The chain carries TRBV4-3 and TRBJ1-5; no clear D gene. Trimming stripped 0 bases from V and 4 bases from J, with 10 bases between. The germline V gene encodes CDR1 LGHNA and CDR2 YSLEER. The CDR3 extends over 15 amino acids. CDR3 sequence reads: CASSQEVARNQPQHF. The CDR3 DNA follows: TGCGCCAGCAGCCAAGAAGTAGCTCGGAATCAGCCCCAGCATTTT.

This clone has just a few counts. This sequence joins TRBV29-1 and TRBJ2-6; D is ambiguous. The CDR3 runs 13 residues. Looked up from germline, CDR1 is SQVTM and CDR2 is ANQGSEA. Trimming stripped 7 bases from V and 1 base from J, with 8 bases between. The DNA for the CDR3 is TGCAGCGCGGTGGGGTCTGGGGCCAACGTCCTGACTTTC. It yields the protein CSAVGSGANVLTF.

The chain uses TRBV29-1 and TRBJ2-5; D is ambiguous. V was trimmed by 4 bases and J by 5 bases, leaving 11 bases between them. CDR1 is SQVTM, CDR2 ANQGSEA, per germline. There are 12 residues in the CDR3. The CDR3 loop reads CSVALVQETQYF. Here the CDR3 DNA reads TGCAGCGTTGCCCTAGTTCAGGAGACCCAGTACTTC.

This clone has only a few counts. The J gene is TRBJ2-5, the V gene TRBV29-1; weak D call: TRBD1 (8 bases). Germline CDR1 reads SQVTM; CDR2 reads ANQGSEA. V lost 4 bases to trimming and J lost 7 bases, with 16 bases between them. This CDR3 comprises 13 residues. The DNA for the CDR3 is TGCAGCGTTGGAGGACAGGGAGGGTGGACCCAGTACTTC. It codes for CSVGGQGGWTQYF.

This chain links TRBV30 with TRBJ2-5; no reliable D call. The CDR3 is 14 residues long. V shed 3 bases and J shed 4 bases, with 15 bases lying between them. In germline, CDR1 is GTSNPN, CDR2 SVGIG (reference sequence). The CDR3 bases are TGTGCCTGGAGGGGTGCAGGCTTACGAGAGACCCAGTACTTC. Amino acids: CAWRGAGLRETQYF.

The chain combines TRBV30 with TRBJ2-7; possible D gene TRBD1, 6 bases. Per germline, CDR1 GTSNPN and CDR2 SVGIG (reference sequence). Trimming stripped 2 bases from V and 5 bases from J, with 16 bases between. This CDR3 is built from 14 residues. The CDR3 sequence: CAWSTYTDRNEQYF. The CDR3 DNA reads TGTGCCTGGAGTACCTACACCGACAGGAACGAGCAGTACTTC. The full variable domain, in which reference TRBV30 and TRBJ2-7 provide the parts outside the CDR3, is SQTIHQWPATLVQPVGSPLSLECTVEGTSNPNLYWYRQAAGRGLQLLFYSVGIGQISSEVPQNLSASRPQDRQFILSSKKLLLSDSGFYLCAWSTYTDRNEQYFGPGTRLTVT.